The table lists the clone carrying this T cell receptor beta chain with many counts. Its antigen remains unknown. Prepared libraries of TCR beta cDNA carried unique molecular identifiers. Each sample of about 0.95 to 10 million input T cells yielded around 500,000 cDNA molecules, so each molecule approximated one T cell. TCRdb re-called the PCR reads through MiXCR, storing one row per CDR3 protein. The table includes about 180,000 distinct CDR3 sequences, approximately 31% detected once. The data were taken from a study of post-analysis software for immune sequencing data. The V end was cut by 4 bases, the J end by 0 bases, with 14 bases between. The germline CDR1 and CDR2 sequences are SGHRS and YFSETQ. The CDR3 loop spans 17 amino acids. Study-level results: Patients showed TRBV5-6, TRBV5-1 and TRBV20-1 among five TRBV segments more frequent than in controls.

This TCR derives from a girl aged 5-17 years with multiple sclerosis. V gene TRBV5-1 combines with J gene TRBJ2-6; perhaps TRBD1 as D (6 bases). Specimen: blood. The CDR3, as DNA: TGCGCCAGCAGCCTGACGGGACACCTCTCTGGGGCCAACGTCCTGACTTTC. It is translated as CASSLTGHLSGANVLTF.